This T cell receptor (beta chain) stems from a study of T cells in Graves' hyperthyroidism and ophthalmopathy. Study details: Before treatment of any kind, peripheral blood was taken at initial diagnosis.

It was RNA transcripts that yielded the amplified TCR beta CDR3 regions. HTBI primers drove first-round RT-PCR of the TCR CDR3. TCRdb passed the multiplex PCR reads through MiXCR, listing each CDR3 protein once. The data hold about 340,000 distinct CDR3 sequences, with 15% to 20% observed a single time. CDR1 is MDHEN and CDR2 is SYDVKM in the germline V gene. This CDR3 spans 15 amino acids. V lost 2 bases to trimming and J lost 3 bases; unmatched junction nucleotides: 7. The sample holds a few counts of this clonotype. Sequencing was carried out using blood. The receptor's source is a woman between 45 and 60 years old with Graves' hyperthyroidism. The chain couples TRBV28 to TRBJ2-7; TRBD2 matches 7 bases. The CDR3 loop is CASSLGAGRSYEQYF. The DNA of the CDR3 is TGTGCCAGCAGTTTAGGAGCGGGGCGGAGCTACGAGCAGTACTTC.